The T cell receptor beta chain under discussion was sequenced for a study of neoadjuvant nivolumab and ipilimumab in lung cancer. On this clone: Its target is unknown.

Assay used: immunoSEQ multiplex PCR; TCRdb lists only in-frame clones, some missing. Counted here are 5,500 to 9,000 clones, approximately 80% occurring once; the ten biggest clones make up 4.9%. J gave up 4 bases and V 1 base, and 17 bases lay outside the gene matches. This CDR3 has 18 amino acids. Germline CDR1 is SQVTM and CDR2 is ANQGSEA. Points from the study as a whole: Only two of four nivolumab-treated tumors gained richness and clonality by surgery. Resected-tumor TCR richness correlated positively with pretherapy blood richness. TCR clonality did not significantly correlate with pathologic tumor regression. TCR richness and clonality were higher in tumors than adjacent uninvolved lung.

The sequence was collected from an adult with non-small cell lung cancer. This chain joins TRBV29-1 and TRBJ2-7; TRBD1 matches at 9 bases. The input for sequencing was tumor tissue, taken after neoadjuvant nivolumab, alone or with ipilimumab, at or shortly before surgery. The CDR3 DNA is TGCAGCGTTGAAGGACACTCCTTTGACAGGGGGATTGGGTACGAGCAGTACTTC. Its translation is CSVEGHSFDRGIGYEQYF.